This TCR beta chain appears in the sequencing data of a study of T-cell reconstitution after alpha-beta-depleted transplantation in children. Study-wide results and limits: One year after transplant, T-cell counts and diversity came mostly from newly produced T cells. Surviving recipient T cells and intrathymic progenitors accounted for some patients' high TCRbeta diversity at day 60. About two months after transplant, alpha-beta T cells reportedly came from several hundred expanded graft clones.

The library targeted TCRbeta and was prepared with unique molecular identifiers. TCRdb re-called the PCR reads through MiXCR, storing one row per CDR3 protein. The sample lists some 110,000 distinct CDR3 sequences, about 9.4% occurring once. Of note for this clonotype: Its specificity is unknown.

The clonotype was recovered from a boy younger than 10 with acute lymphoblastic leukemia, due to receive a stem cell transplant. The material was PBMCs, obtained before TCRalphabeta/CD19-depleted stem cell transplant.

The CDR3, as DNA: TGCGCCAGCGGGCTAGCGGGAGGCCCCACAGATACGCAGTATTTT. Its translation: CASGLAGGPTDTQYF. This chain joins TRBV5-1 and TRBJ2-3; 11 nucleotides align to TRBD2. The CDR3 loop spans 15 amino acids. V lost 7 bases, J lost 2 bases, and 6 bases stayed unmatched. Germline V gene lookup returns CDR1 SGHRS and CDR2 YFSETQ.